The 27 T cell receptor beta chains reported below all come from one sample, sequenced in a study of blood T cell repertoires in COVID-19. Clones were read by immunoSEQ multiplex PCR, and TCRdb kept only the in-frame ones, dropping some. Altogether fewer than 200,000 clones are present, around 85% being singletons, with the ten largest covering about 1.2%. The sample consisted of peripheral blood. These receptors all stem from a man aged 55 to 70 who had recovered from COVID-19.

The V gene is TRBV9, the J gene TRBJ1-2; no firm D call. V was pared by 0 bases and J by 4 bases, with 16 bases between. The CDR3 spans 16 residues. Germline V CDR1 and CDR2: SGDLS, YYNGEE. The CDR3 region has the DNA TGTGCCAGCAGCGTAGCTACGGGATGGAGTAGCTATGGCTACACCTTC. Protein sequence: CASSVATGWSSYGYTF.

J is TRBJ2-7 and V is TRBV5-1; 10 bases map to TRBD2. The germline V gene has CDR1 SGHRS and CDR2 YFSETQ. The CDR3 runs 14 residues. The trim removed 4 bases at V and 6 bases at J, leaving 7 bases unmatched. DNA for the CDR3: TGCGCCAGCAGCGCCCTAGCGGGGGACGGCGAGCAGTACTTC. This translates into CASSALAGDGEQYF.

The CDR3 DNA follows: TGTGCCTGGAGTGTATACCGGACTAGCGGGGGGTCCTACAATGAGCAGTTCTTC. Protein product: CAWSVYRTSGGSYNEQFF. The chain couples TRBV30 to TRBJ2-1, with 14 bases that match TRBD2. V gave up 0 bases and J gave up 1 base; unmatched junction bases: 5. Germline CDR1 reads GTSNPN; CDR2 reads SVGIG (reference sequence). The CDR3 is made up of 18 amino acids. The full variable domain, in which reference TRBV30 and TRBJ2-1 provide the parts outside the CDR3, is SQTIHQWPATLVQPVGSPLSLECTVEGTSNPNLYWYRQAAGRGLQLLFYSVGIGQISSEVPQNLSASRPQDRQFILSSKKLLLSDSGFYLCAWSVYRTSGGSYNEQFFGPGTRLTVL.

This chain uses TRBV6-5 with TRBJ2-2, with 9 bases identical to TRBD1. Per germline, CDR1 MNHEY and CDR2 SVGAGI. CDR3 length: 15 residues. Trimming cost V 7 bases and J 6 bases; bases outside gene matches: 9. The CDR3 nucleotides read TGTGCCAGCAATCTCGGGACAGGGACCGCCGGGGAGCTGTTTTTT. This codes for CASNLGTGTAGELFF.

The chain recombines TRBV6-4 with TRBJ2-2, with 8 bases lining up with TRBD2. Trimming cost V 5 bases and J 3 bases; bases outside gene matches: 5. Per germline, CDR1 MRHNA and CDR2 SNTAGT. The CDR3 has 15 amino acids. The CDR3 loop is CASSQRERDTGELFF. The CDR3 nucleotides are TGTGCCAGCAGTCAGCGGGAGCGAGACACCGGGGAGCTGTTTTTT.

This clone was seen a single time. The V call is TRBV29-1, the J call TRBJ1-1, with D possibly TRBD1 on 5 matching bases. The CDR3 totals 14 residues. Germline CDR1 reads SQVTM; CDR2 reads ANQGSEA. Trimming took off 6 bases at V and 0 bases at J, with 14 bases between the two ends. This CDR3 is CSVPPQGMNTEAFF. The CDR3 nucleotides read TGCAGCGTCCCTCCTCAGGGAATGAACACTGAAGCTTTCTTT.

The chain employs TRBV29-1 and TRBJ2-2; tentatively, D is TRBD2 (5 bases). Germline V gene data show CDR1 as SQVTM and CDR2 as ANQGSEA. The CDR3 has 14 residues. V dropped 3 bases and J dropped 0 bases, with 8 bases sitting between them. The chain's CDR3 is CSVEGSSNTGELFF. CDR3 bases: TGCAGCGTTGAGGGGAGCTCGAACACCGGGGAGCTGTTTTTT.

This clone has a handful of counts. The chain links TRBV9 to TRBJ1-3, with 7 positions matching TRBD1. CDR3 length equals 17 residues. Germline values: CDR1 SGDLS, CDR2 YYNGEE. Germline trimming cut 0 bases from V and 1 base from J; bases unmatched to any gene: 7. CDR3 residues: CASSVGPDRASGNTIYF. In DNA form, the CDR3 reads TGTGCCAGCAGCGTAGGTCCCGACAGGGCATCTGGAAACACCATATATTTT.

This clone was detected only a few times. The V and J genes are TRBV6-5 and TRBJ2-7; 10 bases map to TRBD1. With V trimmed by 8 bases and J by 3 bases, 1 base remained unmatched. This CDR3 has 12 amino acids. The germline CDR1 and CDR2 sequences are MNHEY and SVGAGI. The CDR3 is CASGDRGYEQYF. The CDR3 nucleotides read TGTGCCAGCGGGGACAGGGGCTACGAGCAGTACTTC.

This rearrangement joins TRBV19 to TRBJ2-7; a possible D gene is TRBD1 (5 bases). The V end was cut by 6 bases, the J end by 4 bases, with 13 bases between. CDR3 length: 13 residues. CDR1 is LNHDA, CDR2 SQIVND, per germline (reference sequence). The CDR3 spells CASRTAGNYEQYF. The DNA of the CDR3 is TGTGCCAGTAGAACGGCAGGGAATTACGAGCAGTACTTC.

This clone came up a few times. Other DNA sequences of this sample code for an identical CDR3. The chain has TRBV7-9 and TRBJ1-5, with TRBD1 matching 7 bases. This CDR3 comprises 14 residues. CDR1 and CDR2 (germline): SEHNR, FQNEAQ (reference sequence). With 3 bases clipped from V and 2 bases from J, the junction kept 1 base outside the gene matches. The CDR3 is CASSFTGGNQPQHF. The CDR3 nucleotides are TGTGCCAGCAGCTTTACAGGGGGCAATCAGCCCCAGCATTTT.

The V and J genes are TRBV2 and TRBJ2-2, with a tentative D call TRBD1 (6 bases). Trimming removed 6 bases from V and 4 bases from J, with 9 bases in between. Germline V gene lookup returns CDR1 SNHLY and CDR2 FYNNEI. CDR3 length equals 13 residues. In nucleotides, the CDR3 is TGTGCCAGCAGGGACAGCCCCACCGGGGAGCTGTTTTTT. Translated: CASRDSPTGELFF.

This clone was seen a few times. The chain employs TRBV2 and TRBJ1-2, with D perhaps TRBD1 (6 bases). V was shortened by 2 bases and J by 0 bases, with 16 bases between the two germline ends. The CDR3 is 17 amino acids. Looked up from germline, CDR1 is SNHLY and CDR2 is FYNNEI. CDR3 in DNA: TGTGCCAGCAGTGAACGACCTAACGGGACACCTAACTATGGCTACACCTTC. Translation gives CASSERPNGTPNYGYTF.

The V and J genes are TRBV6-5 and TRBJ2-1; tentative D call: TRBD1 (6 bases). V lost 0 bases and J lost 2, with 11 bases in between. Per the germline V gene, CDR1 is MNHEY and CDR2 is SVGAGI. CDR3 size: 16 residues. Here the CDR3 DNA reads TGTGCCAGCAGTTACTCGGACAGTGTGGCCTACAATGAGCAGTTCTTC. This sequence encodes CASSYSDSVAYNEQFF.

The rearrangement uses TRBV7-2 and TRBJ1-1; TRBD1 might be the D (5 bases). The length of the CDR3 is 15 residues. The germline V gene encodes CDR1 SGHTA and CDR2 FQGNSA. V lost 2 bases and J 4 bases, leaving 14 bases between the germline ends. The CDR3 loop is CASSLTGFLSTEAFF. Here the CDR3 DNA reads TGTGCCAGCAGCTTAACAGGATTCCTTAGCACTGAAGCTTTCTTT.

The chain couples TRBV29-1 to TRBJ2-6, with D possibly TRBD1 on 6 matching bases. CDR3 size: 17 residues. V lost 2 bases, J lost 3 bases, and 17 bases lay in between. Per the germline V gene, CDR1 is SQVTM and CDR2 is ANQGSEA. The CDR3 nucleotides read TGCAGCGTTGAAATCGGAACAGGGACGTTTGGGGCCAACGTCCTGACTTTC. This sequence encodes CSVEIGTGTFGANVLTF.

The V gene is TRBV7-2, the J gene TRBJ2-5; perhaps TRBD1 as D (5 bases). CDR3 length equals 16 residues. Trimming cost V 5 bases and J 4 bases, with 20 bases left between them. Germline loops: CDR1 SGHTA, CDR2 FQGNSA. The DNA of the CDR3 is TGTGCCAGCAGCCCCCGAGCAGGGTACCTAGGAGAGACCCAGTACTTC. This gives the protein CASSPRAGYLGETQYF.

The chain is built from TRBV30 and TRBJ2-7; D is possibly TRBD2 (6 bases). Germline assignment: CDR1 GTSNPN and CDR2 SVGIG (reference sequence). The ends were cut back, 4 bases at V and 0 bases at J, with 13 bases in the middle. CDR3 length equals 14 residues. DNA for the CDR3: TGTGCCTGGAAAGTGGAGGGCGGCTCCTACGAGCAGTACTTC. This translates into CAWKVEGGSYEQYF.

This clone is a singleton in its sample. J is TRBJ1-6 and V is TRBV4-3; D is unclear. The CDR3 has 16 residues. Germline V gives CDR1 LGHNA, CDR2 YSLEER. Deletions cut 0 bases from V and 5 bases from J, with 11 bases between. CDR3 in amino acids: CASSQDFGENNSPLHF. CDR3 bases: TGCGCCAGCAGCCAAGATTTCGGAGAAAATAATTCACCCCTCCACTTT.

The V gene is TRBV6-5, the J gene TRBJ2-7; 8 nucleotides match TRBD1. The V gene's germline CDR1 is MNHEY and CDR2 SVGAGI. Trimming removed 5 bases from V and 5 bases from J; junction bases left unmatched: 8. CDR3 length: 14 residues. CDR3 sequence: CASSLRQGSNEQYF. For the CDR3, the DNA is TGTGCCAGCAGTCTTCGACAGGGGAGTAACGAGCAGTACTTC.

The chain is built from TRBV18 and TRBJ1-2; 10 bases fit TRBD1. The junction had 7 bases not matched to a gene; V was cut back by 1 base and J by 8 bases. CDR3 size: 15 residues. The V gene's germline CDR1 is KGHSH and CDR2 LQKENI. For the CDR3, the DNA is TGTGCCAGCTCACCACTCTCGGGACAGGGGTACGGCTACACCTTC. Protein: CASSPLSGQGYGYTF.

V gene TRBV21-1 combines with J gene TRBJ2-1; TRBD1 reflects the table's D call only, with no check against the DNA. TRBV21-1 is described as a pseudogene. The CDR3 runs to 17 residues. The CDR3 DNA follows: TGTGCCAGCAGCAGCGAACAGGGATTTTTCTCCTACAATGAGCAGTTCTTC. It yields the protein CASSSEQGFFSYNEQFF.

J is TRBJ2-1 and V is TRBV5-1, with D perhaps matching TRBD1 (5 bases). Looked up from germline, CDR1 is SGHRS and CDR2 is YFSETQ. This CDR3 has 12 residues. V was cut by 6 bases and J by 4 bases, with 8 bases left in between. CDR3 coding DNA: TGCGCCAGCACAGACAGTTACAATGAGCAGTTCTTC. It translates to CASTDSYNEQFF.

This clone occurred once. The J gene is TRBJ2-1, the V gene TRBV11-2; 11 bases match TRBD2. The CDR3 loop spans 14 amino acids. The J segment lost 9 bases and the V segment lost 1 base, leaving 2 bases of the junction unmatched. From germline, CDR1 is SGHAT and CDR2 FQNNGV. In DNA, the CDR3 is TGTGCCAGCAGCTTAGTGGGACTAGCGGTTGAGCAGTTCTTC. This sequence encodes CASSLVGLAVEQFF.

J is TRBJ1-2 and V is TRBV6-2 or TRBV6-3, with D possibly being TRBD1 (6 bases). This CDR3 comprises 16 residues. V lost 0 bases to trimming and J lost 5 bases, with 16 bases between them. In germline, CDR1 is MNHEY, CDR2 SVGEGT. In DNA form, the CDR3 reads TGTGCCAGCAGTTACTCGTGGGACACCGGAGCTTATGGCTACACCTTC. Protein sequence: CASSYSWDTGAYGYTF.

The chain recombines TRBV9 with TRBJ1-5, with no clear D. Germline CDR1 SGDLS, CDR2 YYNGEE. Trimming pared 2 bases from V and 0 bases from J, leaving 9 bases between. This CDR3 region has 15 residues. The DNA of the CDR3 is TGTGCCAGCAGCGTGGAGGAGTATAGCAATCAGCCCCAGCATTTT. It translates to CASSVEEYSNQPQHF.

The genes are TRBV6-6 and TRBJ1-2; D may be TRBD1 (6 bases). The V gene's germline CDR1 is MNHNY and CDR2 SVGAGI (reference sequence). The CDR3 runs to 13 residues. Trimming pared 3 bases from V and 6 bases from J, leaving 11 bases between. The DNA of the CDR3 is TGTGCCAGCAGTTATCTCGCAGGGGATGGCTACACCTTC. It specifies CASSYLAGDGYTF.